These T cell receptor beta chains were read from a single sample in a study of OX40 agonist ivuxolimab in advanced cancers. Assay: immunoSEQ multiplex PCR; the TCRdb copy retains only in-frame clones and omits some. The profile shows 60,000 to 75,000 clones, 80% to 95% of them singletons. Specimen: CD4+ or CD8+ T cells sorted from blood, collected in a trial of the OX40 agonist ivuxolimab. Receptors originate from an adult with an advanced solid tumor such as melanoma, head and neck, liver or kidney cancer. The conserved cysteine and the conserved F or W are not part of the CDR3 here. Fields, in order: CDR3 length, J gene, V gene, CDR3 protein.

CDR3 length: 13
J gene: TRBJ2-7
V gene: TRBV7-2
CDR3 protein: ASSSLAGRLYEQY

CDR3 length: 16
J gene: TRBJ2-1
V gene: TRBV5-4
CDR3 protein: ASSSGTSSFPNRDEQF

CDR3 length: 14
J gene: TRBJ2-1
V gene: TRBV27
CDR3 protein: ASSPRTSADYNEQF

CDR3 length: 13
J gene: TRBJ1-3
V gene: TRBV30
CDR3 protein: AWSKGTLSGNTIY

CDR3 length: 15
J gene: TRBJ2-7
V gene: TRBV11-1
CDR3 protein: ASSLAWATPLSYEQY

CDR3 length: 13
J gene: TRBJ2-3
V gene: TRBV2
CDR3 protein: ASSVAGGVGDTQY

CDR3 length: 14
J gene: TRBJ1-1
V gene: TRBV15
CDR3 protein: ATSRSRQGISTEAF

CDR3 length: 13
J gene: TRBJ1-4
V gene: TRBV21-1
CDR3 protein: ASSKRDRGDEKLF

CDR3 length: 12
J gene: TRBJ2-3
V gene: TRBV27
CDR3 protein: ASSSDTLTDTQY

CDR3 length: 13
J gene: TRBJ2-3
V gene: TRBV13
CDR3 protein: ASSLAGSGADTQY

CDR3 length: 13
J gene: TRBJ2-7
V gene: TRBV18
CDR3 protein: ASSPYPGQTYEQY

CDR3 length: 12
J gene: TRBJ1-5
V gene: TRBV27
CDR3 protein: ASSMGTGNQPQH

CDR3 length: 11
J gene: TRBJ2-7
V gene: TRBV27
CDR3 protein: ASSRTGAYEQY

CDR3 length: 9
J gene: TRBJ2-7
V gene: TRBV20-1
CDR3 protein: SASDSYEQY

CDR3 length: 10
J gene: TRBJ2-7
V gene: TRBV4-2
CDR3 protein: ASSQSWDEQY

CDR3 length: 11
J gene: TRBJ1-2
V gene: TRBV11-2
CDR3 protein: ASSLVQGYGYT

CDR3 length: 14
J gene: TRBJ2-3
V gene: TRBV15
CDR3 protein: ATSRGAGGHTDTQY

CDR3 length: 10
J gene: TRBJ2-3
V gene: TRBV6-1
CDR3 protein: ATRQGGDTQY

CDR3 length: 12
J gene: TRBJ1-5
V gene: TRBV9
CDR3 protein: ASSDGALGQPQH

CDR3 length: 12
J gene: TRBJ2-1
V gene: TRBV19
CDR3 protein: ASGVAGGFNEQF

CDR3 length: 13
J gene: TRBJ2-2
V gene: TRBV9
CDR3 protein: ASSATGGSTGELF

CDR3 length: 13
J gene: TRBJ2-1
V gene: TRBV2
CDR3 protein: ASSKGQGGYNEQF

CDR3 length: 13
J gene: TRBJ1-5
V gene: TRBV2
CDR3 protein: ASSEWGDSNQPQH

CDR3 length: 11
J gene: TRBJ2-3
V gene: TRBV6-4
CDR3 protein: ASSDPVTDTQY

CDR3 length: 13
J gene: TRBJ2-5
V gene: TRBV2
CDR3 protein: ASSDPAGGLETQY

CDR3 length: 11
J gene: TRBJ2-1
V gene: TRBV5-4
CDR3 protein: ASRELNRDEQF

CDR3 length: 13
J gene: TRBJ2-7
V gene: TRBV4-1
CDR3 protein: ASSPRDLSSYEQY